This T cell receptor (beta chain) was recovered during a study of T cell clonotyping in hematopoietic cell transplantation. Study-level points and caveats: Recipient TCR diversity dropped after transplant; expanded clonotypes rose from day 30 to 180.

Assay used: immunoSEQ multiplex PCR; TCRdb lists only in-frame clones, some missing. Of over 7,500 clones listed, approximately 84% are singletons. Comment on this clone: Its specificity is not known.

V lost 1 base and J lost 8, with 9 bases in between. This CDR3 has 14 amino acids. Looked up from germline, CDR1 is SGHDN and CDR2 is FVKESK. This sequence joins TRBV14 and TRBJ1-6; D is unresolved. The starting material was PBMCs, obtained at the time of graft-versus-host disease after allogeneic stem cell transplant. This receptor was obtained from a male patient aged 55 to 70 who had an allogeneic stem cell transplant from an unrelated donor, so the T cells may come from the graft donor. Some clones in this sample may be carry-over from other donors' samples. CDR3 sequence: CASSQVGRDSPLHF. The DNA of the CDR3 is TGTGCCAGCAGCCAAGTCGGTAGGGATTCACCCCTCCACTTT. The full variable domain, with the rest looked up from reference TRBV14 and TRBJ1-6, is EAGVTQFPSHSVIEKGQTVTLRCDPISGHDNLYWYRRVMGKEIKFLLHFVKESKQDESGMPNNRFLAERTGGTYSTLKVQPAELEDSGVYFCASSQVGRDSPLHFGNGTRLTVT.